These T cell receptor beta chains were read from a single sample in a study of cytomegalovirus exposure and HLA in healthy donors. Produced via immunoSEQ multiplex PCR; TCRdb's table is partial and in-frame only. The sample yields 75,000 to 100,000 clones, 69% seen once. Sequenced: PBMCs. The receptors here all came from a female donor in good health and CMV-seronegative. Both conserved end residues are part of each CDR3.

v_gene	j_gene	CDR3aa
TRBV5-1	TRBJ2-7	CASSREGAVYEQYF
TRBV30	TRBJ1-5	CAWTTNSNQPQHF
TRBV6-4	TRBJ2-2	CATLGSGRLANTGELFF
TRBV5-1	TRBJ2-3	CASSSSGNRDTQYF
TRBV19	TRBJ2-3	CATSQGGGTDTQYF
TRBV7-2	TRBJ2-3	CASSSLVGLITDTQYF
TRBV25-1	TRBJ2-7	CASQHQGTGSYEQYF
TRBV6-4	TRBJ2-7	CASSPVSGTGSHEQYF
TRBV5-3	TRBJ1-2	CASRYAADYGYTF
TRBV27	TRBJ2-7	CASSKVGRNYEQYF
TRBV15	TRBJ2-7	CATSSSGQVDEQYF
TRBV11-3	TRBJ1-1	CASSPRRDKGLNTEAFF
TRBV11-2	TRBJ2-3	CASSLSGGASDTQYF
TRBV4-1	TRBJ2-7	CASSQGRDRGYEQYF
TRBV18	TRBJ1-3	CASSPAGPGNTIYF
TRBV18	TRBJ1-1	CASSPAGNTEAFF
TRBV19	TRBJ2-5	CASSYGTGTGETQYF
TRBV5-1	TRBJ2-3	CASSLPGLAGDSTDTQYF
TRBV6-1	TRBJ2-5	CASSETQTGSETQYF
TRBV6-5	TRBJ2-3	CASTSSPSTDTQYF
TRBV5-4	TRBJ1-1	CASSYAVNTEAFF
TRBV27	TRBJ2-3	CASSAEPTDTQYF
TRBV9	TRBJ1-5	CASSVGGQTANQPQHF
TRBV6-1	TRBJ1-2	CASSEDLYGYTF
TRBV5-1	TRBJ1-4	CASSTQGEKNEKLFF
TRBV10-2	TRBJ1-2	CASSEVTPGNYGYTF
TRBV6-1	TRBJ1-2	CASRTTGSGYGYTF
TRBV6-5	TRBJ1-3	CASSTAGLPGNTIYF
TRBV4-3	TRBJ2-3	CASSQLQGTPDTQYF
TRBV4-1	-	CASSQDRRSSYEQYF
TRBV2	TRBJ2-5	CASSNRGSGETQYF
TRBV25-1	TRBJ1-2	CASSRGDRGRLDYGYTF
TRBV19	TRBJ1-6	CASNLRGRGSPLHF
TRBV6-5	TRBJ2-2	CASSRDRGSGGELFF
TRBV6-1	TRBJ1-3	CASGEIWRSGNTIYF
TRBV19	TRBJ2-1	CASSIDLWGGYNEQFF
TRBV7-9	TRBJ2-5	CASSLRTSEETQYF
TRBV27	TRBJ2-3	CASSLTPGTDTQYF
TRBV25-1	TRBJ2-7	CASSEGGIAGASYEQYF
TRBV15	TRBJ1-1	CATSRAGASTEAFF
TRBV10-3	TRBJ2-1	CAISDEFSGGHYNEQFF
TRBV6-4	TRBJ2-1	CASSPFGGGAGNEQFF
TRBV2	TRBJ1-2	CASSEGQRTTYTF
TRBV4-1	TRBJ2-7	CASSQDAAATYEQYF
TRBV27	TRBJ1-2	CASRNRGPLEGYTF
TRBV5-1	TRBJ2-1	CASSPRTSGRSNEQFF
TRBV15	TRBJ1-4	CATSQDRLNEKLFF
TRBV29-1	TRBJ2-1	CSVGTTGGRNNEQFF
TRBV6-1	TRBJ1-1	CASRNPRMGTEAFF
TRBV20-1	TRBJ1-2	CSARNRDGYTF
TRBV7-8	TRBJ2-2	CASSESGTGVPGELFF
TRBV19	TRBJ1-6	CASKQDYNSPLHF
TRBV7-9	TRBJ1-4	CASSLAGGAVTNEKLFF
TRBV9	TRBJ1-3	CASSVGRAGNTIYF
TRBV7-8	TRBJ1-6	CASSLTGTENNSPLHF
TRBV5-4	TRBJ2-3	CASSPLAGATDTQYF
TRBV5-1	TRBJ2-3	CASGGLAGTDTQYF
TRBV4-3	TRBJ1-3	CASSQGATGPRDTIYF
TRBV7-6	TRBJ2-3	CASSSRGGDPTDTQYF
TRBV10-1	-	CASSESGRSYEQYF